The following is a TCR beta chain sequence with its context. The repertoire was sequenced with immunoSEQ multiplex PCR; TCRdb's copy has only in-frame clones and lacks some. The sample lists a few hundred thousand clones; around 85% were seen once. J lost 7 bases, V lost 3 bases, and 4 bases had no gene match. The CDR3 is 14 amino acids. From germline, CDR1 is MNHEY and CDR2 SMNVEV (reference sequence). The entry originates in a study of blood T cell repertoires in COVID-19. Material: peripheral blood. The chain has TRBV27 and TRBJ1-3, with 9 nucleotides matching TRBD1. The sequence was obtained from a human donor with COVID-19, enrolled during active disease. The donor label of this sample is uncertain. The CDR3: CASSLYGTGNTIYF. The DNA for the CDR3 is TGTGCCAGCAGTTTGTACGGGACAGGGAACACCATATATTTT.